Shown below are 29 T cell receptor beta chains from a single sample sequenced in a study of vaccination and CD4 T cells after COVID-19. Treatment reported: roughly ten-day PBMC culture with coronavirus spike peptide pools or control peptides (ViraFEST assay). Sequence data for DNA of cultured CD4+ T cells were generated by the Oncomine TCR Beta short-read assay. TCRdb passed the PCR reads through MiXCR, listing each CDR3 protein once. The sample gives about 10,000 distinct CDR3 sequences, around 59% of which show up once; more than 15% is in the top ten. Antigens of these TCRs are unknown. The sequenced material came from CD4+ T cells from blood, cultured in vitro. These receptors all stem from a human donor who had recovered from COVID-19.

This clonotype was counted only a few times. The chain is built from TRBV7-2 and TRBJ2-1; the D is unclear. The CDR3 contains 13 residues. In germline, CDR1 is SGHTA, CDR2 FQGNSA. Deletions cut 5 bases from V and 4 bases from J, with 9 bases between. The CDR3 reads CASSHPTYNEQFF. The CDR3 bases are TGTGCCAGCAGCCACCCCACATACAATGAGCAGTTCTTC.

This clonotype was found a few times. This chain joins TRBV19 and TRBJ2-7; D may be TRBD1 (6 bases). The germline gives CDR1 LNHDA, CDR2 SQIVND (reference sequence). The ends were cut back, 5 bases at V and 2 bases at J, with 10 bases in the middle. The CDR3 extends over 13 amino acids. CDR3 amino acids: CASSLRQAYEQYF. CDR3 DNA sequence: TGTGCCAGTAGTCTTCGACAGGCCTACGAGCAGTACTTC.

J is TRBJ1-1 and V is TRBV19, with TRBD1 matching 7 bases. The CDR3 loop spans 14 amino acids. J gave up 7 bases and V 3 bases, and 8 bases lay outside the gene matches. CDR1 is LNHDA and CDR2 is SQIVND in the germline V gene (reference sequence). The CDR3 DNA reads TGTGCCAGTAGTATTAAGGGGGCAGGGGGTGAAGCTTTCTTT. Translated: CASSIKGAGGEAFF.

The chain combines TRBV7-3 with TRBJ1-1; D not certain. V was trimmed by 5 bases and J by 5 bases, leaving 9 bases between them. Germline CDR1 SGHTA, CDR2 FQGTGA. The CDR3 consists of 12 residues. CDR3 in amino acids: CASSGGGTEAFF. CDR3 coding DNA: TGTGCCAGCAGCGGTGGCGGAACTGAAGCTTTCTTT.

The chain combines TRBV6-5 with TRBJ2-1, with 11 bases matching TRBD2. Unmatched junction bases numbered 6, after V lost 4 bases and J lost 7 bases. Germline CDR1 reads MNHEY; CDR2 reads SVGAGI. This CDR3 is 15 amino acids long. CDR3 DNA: TGTGCCAGCAGTTCCATAGCGGGAGGGGGGAATGAGCAGTTCTTC. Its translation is CASSSIAGGGNEQFF.

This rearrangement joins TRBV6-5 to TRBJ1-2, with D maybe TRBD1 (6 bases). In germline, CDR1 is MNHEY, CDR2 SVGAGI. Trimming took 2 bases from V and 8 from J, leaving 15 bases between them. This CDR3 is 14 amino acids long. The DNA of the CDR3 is TGTGCCAGCAGTTACCCAGGGGAAGTGTGGGGCTACACCTTC. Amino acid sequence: CASSYPGEVWGYTF.

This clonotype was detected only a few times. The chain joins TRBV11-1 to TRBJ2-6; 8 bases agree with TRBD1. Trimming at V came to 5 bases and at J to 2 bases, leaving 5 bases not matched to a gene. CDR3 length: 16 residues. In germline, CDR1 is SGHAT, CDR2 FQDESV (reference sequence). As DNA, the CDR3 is TGTGCCAGCAGCCCCCGACAGGGGACTGGGGCCAACGTCCTGACTTTC. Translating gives CASSPRQGTGANVLTF.

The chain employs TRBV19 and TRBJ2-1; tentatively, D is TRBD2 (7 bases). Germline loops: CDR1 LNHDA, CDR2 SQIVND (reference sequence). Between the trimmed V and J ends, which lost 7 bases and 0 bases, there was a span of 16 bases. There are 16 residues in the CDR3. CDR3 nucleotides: TGTGCCAGTAACACCAGGGGCGGGGGCTCCTACAATGAGCAGTTCTTC. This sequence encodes CASNTRGGGSYNEQFF.

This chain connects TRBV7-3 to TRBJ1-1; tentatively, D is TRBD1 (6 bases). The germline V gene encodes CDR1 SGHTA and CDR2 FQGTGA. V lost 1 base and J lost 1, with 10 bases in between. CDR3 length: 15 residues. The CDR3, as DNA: TGTGCCAGCAGCTTAATTCCAGGGGAGAACACTGAAGCTTTCTTT. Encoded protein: CASSLIPGENTEAFF.

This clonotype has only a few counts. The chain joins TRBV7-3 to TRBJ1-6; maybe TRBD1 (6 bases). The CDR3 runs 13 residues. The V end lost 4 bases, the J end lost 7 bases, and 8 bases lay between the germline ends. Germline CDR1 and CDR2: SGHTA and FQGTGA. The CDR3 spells CASSSDRNSPLHF. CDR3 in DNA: TGTGCCAGCAGCTCGGACAGAAATTCACCCCTCCACTTT.

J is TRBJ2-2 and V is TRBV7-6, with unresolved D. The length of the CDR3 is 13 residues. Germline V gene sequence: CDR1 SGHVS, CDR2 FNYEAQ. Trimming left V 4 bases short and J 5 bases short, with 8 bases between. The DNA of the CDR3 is TGTGCCAGCAGCTCGCAGAGGACCGGGGAGCTGTTTTTT. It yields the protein CASSSQRTGELFF.

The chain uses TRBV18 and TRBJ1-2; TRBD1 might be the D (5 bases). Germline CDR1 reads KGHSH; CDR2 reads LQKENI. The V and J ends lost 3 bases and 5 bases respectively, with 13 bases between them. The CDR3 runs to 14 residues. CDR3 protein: CASSPQRDGYGYTF. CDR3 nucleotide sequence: TGTGCCAGCTCACCCCAAAGGGACGGATATGGCTACACCTTC.

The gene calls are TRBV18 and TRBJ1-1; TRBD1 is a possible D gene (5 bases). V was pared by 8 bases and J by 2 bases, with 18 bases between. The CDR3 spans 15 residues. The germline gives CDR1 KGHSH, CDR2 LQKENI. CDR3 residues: CASHDWRGVNTEAFF. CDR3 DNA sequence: TGTGCCAGCCACGACTGGCGGGGGGTCAACACTGAAGCTTTCTTT.

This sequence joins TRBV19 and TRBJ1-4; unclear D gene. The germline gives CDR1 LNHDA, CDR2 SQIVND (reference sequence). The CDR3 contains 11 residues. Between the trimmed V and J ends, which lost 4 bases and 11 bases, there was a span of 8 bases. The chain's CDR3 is CASSKEAKLFF. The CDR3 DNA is TGTGCCAGTAGTAAGGAGGCCAAACTGTTTTTT.

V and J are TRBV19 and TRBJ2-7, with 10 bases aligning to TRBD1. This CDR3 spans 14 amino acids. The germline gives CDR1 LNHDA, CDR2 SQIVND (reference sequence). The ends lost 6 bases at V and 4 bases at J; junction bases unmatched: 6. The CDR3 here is CASSVGQGTYEQYF. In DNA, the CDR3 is TGTGCCAGTAGCGTGGGACAGGGGACTTACGAGCAGTACTTC.

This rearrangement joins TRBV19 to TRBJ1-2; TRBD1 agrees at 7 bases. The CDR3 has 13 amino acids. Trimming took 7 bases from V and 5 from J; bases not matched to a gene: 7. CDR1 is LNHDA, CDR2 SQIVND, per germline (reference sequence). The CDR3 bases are TGTGCCAGTAACCCGGGACAGACTTATGGCTACACCTTC. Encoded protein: CASNPGQTYGYTF.

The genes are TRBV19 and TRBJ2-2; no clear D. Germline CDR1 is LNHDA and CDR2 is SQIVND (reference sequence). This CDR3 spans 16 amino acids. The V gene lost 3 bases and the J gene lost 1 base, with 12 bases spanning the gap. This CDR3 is CASSMDWARNTGELFF. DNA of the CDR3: TGTGCCAGTAGTATGGATTGGGCCAGGAACACCGGGGAGCTGTTTTTT.

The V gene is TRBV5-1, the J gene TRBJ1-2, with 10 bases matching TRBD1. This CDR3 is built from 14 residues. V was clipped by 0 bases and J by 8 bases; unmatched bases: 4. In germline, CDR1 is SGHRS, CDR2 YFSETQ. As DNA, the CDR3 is TGCGCCAGCAGCTTGGCTGGGACAGGGGAGGGCTACACCTTC. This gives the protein CASSLAGTGEGYTF. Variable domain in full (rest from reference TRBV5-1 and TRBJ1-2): KAGVTQTPRYLIKTRGQQVTLSCSPISGHRSVSWYQQTPGQGLQFLFEYFSETQRNKGNFPGRFSGRQFSNSRSEMNVSTLELGDSALYLCASSLAGTGEGYTFGSGTRLTVV.

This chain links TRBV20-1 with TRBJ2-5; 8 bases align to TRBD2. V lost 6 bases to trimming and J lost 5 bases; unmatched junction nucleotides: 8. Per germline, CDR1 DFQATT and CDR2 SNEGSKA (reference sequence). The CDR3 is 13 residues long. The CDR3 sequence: CSAGLVWRETQYF. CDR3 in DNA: TGCAGTGCGGGACTAGTTTGGAGGGAGACCCAGTACTTC.

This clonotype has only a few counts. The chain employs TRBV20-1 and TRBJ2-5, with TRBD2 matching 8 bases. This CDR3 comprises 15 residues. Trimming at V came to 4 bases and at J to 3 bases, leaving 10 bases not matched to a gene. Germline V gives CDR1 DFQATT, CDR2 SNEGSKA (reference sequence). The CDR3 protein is CSAKERGPQKETQYF. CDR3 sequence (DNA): TGCAGTGCTAAGGAGCGGGGGCCACAGAAAGAGACCCAGTACTTC.

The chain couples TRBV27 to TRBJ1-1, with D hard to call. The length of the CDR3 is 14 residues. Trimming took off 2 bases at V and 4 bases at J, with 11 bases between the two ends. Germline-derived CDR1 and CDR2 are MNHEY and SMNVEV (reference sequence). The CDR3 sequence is CASSLVPGGTEAFF. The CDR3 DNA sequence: TGTGCCAGCAGTTTAGTCCCGGGTGGCACTGAAGCTTTCTTT.

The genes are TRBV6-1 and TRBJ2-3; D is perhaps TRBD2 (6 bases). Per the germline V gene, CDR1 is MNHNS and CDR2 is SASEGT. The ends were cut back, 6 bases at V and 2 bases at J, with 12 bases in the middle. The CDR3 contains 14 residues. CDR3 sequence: CASRRGGLTDTQYF. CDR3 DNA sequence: TGTGCCAGCAGGAGGGGAGGCCTCACAGATACGCAGTATTTT.

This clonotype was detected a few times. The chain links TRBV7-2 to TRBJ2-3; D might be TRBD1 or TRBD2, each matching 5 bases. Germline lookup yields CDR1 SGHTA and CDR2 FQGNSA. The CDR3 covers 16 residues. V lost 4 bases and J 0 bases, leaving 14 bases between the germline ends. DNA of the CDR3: TGTGCCAGCAGCTCCCAATCGGGACGGAGCACAGATACGCAGTATTTT. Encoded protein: CASSSQSGRSTDTQYF.

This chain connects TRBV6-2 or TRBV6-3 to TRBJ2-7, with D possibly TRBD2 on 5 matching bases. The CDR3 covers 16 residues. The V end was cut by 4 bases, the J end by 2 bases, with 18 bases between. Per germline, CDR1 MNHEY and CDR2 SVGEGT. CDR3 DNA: TGTGCCAGCAGTTTTCCACGGGGAGACCCGACCTACGAGCAGTACTTC. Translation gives CASSFPRGDPTYEQYF.

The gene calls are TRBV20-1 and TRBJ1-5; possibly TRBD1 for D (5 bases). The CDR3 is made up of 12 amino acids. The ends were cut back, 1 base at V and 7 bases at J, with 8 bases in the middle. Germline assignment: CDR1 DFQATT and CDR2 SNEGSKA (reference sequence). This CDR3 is CSARGGGQPQHF. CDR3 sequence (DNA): TGCAGTGCTAGAGGTGGGGGGCAGCCCCAGCATTTT.

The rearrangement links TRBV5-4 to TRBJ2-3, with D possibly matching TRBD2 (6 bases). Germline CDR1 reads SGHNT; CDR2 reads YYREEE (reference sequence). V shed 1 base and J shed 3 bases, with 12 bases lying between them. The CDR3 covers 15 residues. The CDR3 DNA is TGTGCCAGCAGCTTGTCGGCTAGCGTAACAGATACGCAGTATTTT. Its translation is CASSLSASVTDTQYF.

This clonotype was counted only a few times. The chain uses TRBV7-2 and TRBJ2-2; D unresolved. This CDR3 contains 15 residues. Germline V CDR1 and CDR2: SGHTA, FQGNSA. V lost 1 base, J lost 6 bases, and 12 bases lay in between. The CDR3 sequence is CASSLDGVAAGELFF. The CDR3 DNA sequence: TGTGCCAGCAGCTTAGACGGTGTGGCGGCCGGGGAGCTGTTTTTT.

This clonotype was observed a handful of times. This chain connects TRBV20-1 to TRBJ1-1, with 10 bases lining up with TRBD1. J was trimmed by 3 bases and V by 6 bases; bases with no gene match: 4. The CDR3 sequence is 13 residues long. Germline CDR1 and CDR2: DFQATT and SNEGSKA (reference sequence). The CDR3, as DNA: TGCAGTGCCCTGACAGGGGGCCACACTGAAGCTTTCTTT. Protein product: CSALTGGHTEAFF.

CDR3 in amino acids: CASSQGDEQYF. CDR3 DNA: TGTGCCAGCAGCCAAGGAGACGAGCAGTACTTC. V and J are TRBV7-9 and TRBJ2-7; D uncertain. This CDR3 is built from 11 residues. Germline lookup yields CDR1 SEHNR and CDR2 FQNEAQ (reference sequence). Trimming shortened V by 5 bases and J by 5 bases, and 7 bases separated the two germline ends.